This TCR beta chain was identified in a study of T-cell reconstitution after alpha-beta-depleted transplantation in children. Study-wide results and caveats: Newly produced T cells mostly accounted for T-cell counts and diversity one year post-transplant. The origin of alpha-beta T cells about two months after transplant was reportedly several hundred expanded graft clones. At day 60, the high TCRbeta diversity found in some patients originated from recipient T cells and thymic progenitors that had survived.

Trimming removed 5 bases from V and 9 bases from J; junction bases left unmatched: 3. This CDR3 has 12 amino acids. Germline V gene sequence: CDR1 SGHTA, CDR2 FQGNSA. This clonotype was seen repeatedly, ten times or more. Its antigen is still unknown. Unique molecular identifiers were incorporated when the TCRbeta library was constructed. Using its own MiXCR run on the PCR reads, TCRdb lists one record per CDR3 protein. This sample has 200,000 to 250,000 distinct CDR3 sequences, with 7.5% to 9.5% found just once. The V and J genes are TRBV7-2 and TRBJ2-2; 7 positions match TRBD1. The sequence derives from a male patient between 10 and 17 years old who had a stem cell transplant for acute lymphoblastic leukemia, so the T cells may come from the graft donor. The sequencing here drew on PBMCs, mostly from graft donor cells, taken 180 days after TCRalphabeta/CD19-depleted stem cell transplant. As DNA, the CDR3 is TGTGCCAGCAGCCTGAGGGGGCGGGAGCTGTTTTTT. Protein: CASSLRGRELFF.